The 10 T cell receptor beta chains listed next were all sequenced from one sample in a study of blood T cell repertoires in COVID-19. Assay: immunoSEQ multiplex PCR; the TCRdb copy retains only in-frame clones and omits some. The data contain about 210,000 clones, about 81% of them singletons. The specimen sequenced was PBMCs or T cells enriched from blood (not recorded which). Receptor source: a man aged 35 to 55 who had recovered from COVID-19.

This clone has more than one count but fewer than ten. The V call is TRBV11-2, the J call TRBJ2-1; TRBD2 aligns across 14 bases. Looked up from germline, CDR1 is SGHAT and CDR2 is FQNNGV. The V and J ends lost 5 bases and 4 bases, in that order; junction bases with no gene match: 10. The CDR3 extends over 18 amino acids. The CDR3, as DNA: TGTGCCAGCAGCCCCCCGGGACTAGCGGGAGTAGGGTACAATGAGCAGTTCTTC. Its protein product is CASSPPGLAGVGYNEQFF.

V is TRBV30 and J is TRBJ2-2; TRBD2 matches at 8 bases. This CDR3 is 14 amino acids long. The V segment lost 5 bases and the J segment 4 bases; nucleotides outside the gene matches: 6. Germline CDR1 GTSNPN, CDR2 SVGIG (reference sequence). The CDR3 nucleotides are TGTGCCTGGGTAGGACGGGGGGGCACCGGGGAGCTGTTTTTT. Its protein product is CAWVGRGGTGELFF. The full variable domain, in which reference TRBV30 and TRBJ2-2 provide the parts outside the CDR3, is SQTIHQWPATLVQPVGSPLSLECTVEGTSNPNLYWYRQAAGRGLQLLFYSVGIGQISSEVPQNLSASRPQDRQFILSSKKLLLSDSGFYLCAWVGRGGTGELFFGEGSRLTVL.

The CDR3 sequence: CASSAGWTGELFF. The CDR3, as DNA: TGTGCCAGCAGCGCAGGGTGGACCGGGGAGCTGTTTTTT. This chain connects TRBV7-3 to TRBJ2-2; TRBD1 might be the D (5 bases). The CDR3 sequence is 13 residues long. CDR1 and CDR2 (germline): SGHTA, FQGTGA. V was cut by 5 bases and J by 5 bases, with 9 bases left in between. Filled out from reference TRBV7-3 and TRBJ2-2, the complete variable domain reads GAGVSQTPSNKVTEKGKYVELRCDPISGHTALYWYRQSLGQGPEFLIYFQGTGAADDSGLPNDRFFAVRPEGSVSTLKIQRTERGDSAVYLCASSAGWTGELFFGEGSRLTVL.

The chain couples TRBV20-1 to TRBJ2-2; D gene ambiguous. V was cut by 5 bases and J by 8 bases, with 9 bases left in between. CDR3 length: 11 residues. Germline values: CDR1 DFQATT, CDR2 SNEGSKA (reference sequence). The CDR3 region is CSAHAFGELFF. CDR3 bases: TGCAGTGCTCACGCGTTTGGGGAGCTGTTTTTT.

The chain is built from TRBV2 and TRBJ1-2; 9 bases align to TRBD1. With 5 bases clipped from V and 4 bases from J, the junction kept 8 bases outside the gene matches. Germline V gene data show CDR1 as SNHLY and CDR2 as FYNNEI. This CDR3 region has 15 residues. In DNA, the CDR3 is TGTGCCAGCAGTTTATCCGGGACAGGGTCCTATGGCTACACCTTC. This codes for CASSLSGTGSYGYTF. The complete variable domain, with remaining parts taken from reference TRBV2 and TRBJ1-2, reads EPEVTQTPSHQVTQMGQEVILRCVPISNHLYFYWYRQILGQKVEFLVSFYNNEISEKSEIFDDQFSVERPDGSNFTLKIRSTKLEDSAMYFCASSLSGTGSYGYTFGSGTRLTVV.

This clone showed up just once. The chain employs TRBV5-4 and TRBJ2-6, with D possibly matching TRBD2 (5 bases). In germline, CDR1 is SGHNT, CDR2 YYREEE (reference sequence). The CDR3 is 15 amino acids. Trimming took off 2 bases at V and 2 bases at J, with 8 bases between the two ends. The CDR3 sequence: CASSFPGAGANVLTF. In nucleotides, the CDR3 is TGTGCCAGCAGCTTTCCCGGGGCTGGGGCCAACGTCCTGACTTTC. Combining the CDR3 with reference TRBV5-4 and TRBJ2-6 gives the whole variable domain ETGVTQSPTHLIKTRGQQVTLRCSSQSGHNTVSWYQQALGQGPQFIFQYYREEENGRGNFPPRFSGLQFPNYSSELNVNALELDDSALYLCASSFPGAGANVLTFGAGSRLTVL.

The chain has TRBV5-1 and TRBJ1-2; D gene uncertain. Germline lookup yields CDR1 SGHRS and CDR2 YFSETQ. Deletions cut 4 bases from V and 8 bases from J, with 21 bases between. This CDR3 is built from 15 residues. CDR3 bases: TGCGCCAGCAGCCTGGAGGCGGCCCTTTCTTCGGGCTACACCTTC. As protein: CASSLEAALSSGYTF.

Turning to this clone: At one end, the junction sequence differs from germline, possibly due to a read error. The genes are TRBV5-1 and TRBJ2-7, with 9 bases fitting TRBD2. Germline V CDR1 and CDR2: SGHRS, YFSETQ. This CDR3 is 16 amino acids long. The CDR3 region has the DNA TGCGCCAGCAGTCGCTCCGGGACTAGCTCCTCCTATGAGCAGTACTTC. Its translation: CASSRSGTSSSYEQYF.

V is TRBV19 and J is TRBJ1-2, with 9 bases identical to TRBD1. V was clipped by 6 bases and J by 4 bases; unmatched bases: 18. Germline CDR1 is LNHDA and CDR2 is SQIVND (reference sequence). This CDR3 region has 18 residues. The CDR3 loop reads CASSHLLGRQGGIYGYTF. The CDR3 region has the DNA TGTGCCAGTAGCCATTTGCTGGGTAGACAGGGGGGTATCTATGGCTACACCTTC.

The CDR3 sequence is CASSRAGGGTDTQYF. The CDR3 bases are TGCGCCAGCAGTAGAGCGGGAGGCGGCACAGATACGCAGTATTTT. V is TRBV10-1 and J is TRBJ2-3; 9 nucleotides align to TRBD2. The CDR3 spans 15 residues. The germline gives CDR1 WNHNN, CDR2 SYGVQD (reference sequence). With 5 bases clipped from V and 1 base from J, the junction kept 4 bases outside the gene matches.